This T cell receptor beta chain was captured by sequencing in a study of OX40 agonist ivuxolimab in advanced cancers. The study, taken as a whole, reports: Partial responders receiving 0.1-3.0 mg/kg showed among the lowest clonal expansion. More expanded clones were seen, on average, in CD8+ T cells than in CD4+. Some nonresponders additionally presented with little normalized T-cell clonal expansion.

A note on this clone: Its antigen is currently unknown.

V lost 1 base and J lost 10, with 10 bases in between. The CDR3 spans 12 residues. Germline CDR1 is MDHEN and CDR2 is SYDVKM. Sequenced by immunoSEQ multiplex PCR; TCRdb stores in-frame clones only, minus some. The sample has 83,000 or so clones, approximately 86% seen once; the top ten hold 1.9%. This chain uses TRBV28 with TRBJ1-1; D call uncertain. The material sequenced was CD4+ or CD8+ T cells sorted from blood, taken in a trial of the OX40 agonist ivuxolimab. This TCR derives from an adult with an advanced solid tumor such as melanoma, head and neck, liver or kidney cancer. CDR3 amino acids: CASSLFTAPAFF. The CDR3 DNA follows: TGTGCCAGCAGTTTATTCACGGCTCCAGCTTTCTTT.